These 31 T cell receptor beta chains were sequenced from one sample in a study of spatial heterogeneity in lung cancer. Time point defined: sample taken at primary tumor resection. TCRdb itself ran the 5' RACE reads through MiXCR, one entry per CDR3 protein. The sample shows 85,000 to 100,000 distinct CDR3 sequences, 12% of them seen only once. The sequenced sample was PBMCs, obtained at surgery. The receptor source for this set is a male donor with early-stage non-small cell lung cancer.

The V call is TRBV24-1, the J call TRBJ2-5, with D possibly being TRBD1 (5 bases). V shed 0 bases and J shed 3 bases, with 7 bases lying between them. The CDR3 covers 14 residues. Germline loops: CDR1 KGHDR, CDR2 SFDVKD. The DNA of the CDR3 is TGTGCCACCAGTGATTTGGACAGTGAAGAGACCCAGTACTTC. Amino acid sequence: CATSDLDSEETQYF.

This clonotype was counted a few times. The chain carries TRBV11-2 and TRBJ2-7, with D uncertain. CDR1 is SGHAT, CDR2 FQNNGV, per germline. V was clipped by 1 base and J by 3 bases, with 10 bases between them. The CDR3 spans 14 residues. The CDR3 sequence is CASSLAPSYYEQYF. CDR3 DNA: TGTGCCAGCAGCTTAGCTCCATCCTACTACGAGCAGTACTTC.

This clonotype was found many times. The chain is built from TRBV10-3 and TRBJ2-3, with 7 bases identical to TRBD2. The CDR3 is made up of 15 amino acids. Trimming removed 6 bases from V and 6 bases from J; junction bases left unmatched: 12. CDR1 is ENHRY and CDR2 is SYGVKD in the germline V gene. The CDR3 loop is CAISPERAGVDTQYF. As DNA, the CDR3 is TGTGCCATCAGCCCCGAGAGGGCGGGAGTGGATACGCAGTATTTT.

The genes are TRBV7-2 and TRBJ1-4, with 7 bases that match TRBD1. V trimming: 4 bases; J trimming: 1 base; junction bases outside the gene matches: 0. The CDR3 totals 14 residues. CDR1 is SGHTA and CDR2 is FQGNSA in the germline V gene. The CDR3 loop is CASSWTGTNEKLFF. The CDR3 DNA sequence: TGTGCCAGCAGCTGGACAGGAACTAATGAAAAACTGTTTTTT.

This clonotype was seen ten or more times. This chain joins TRBV6-2 or TRBV6-3 and TRBJ1-1; 9 nucleotides match TRBD1. The trim removed 6 bases at V and 4 bases at J, leaving 6 bases unmatched. The germline CDR1 and CDR2 sequences are MNHEY and SVGEGT. This CDR3 is built from 14 residues. CDR3 sequence reads: CASRTGGEVTEAFF. CDR3 bases: TGTGCCAGCAGAACAGGGGGCGAAGTCACTGAAGCTTTCTTT.

This clonotype appeared many times. The chain uses TRBV7-3 and TRBJ2-6; 10 positions agree with TRBD2. J was trimmed by 4 bases and V by 5 bases; bases with no gene match: 8. The CDR3 covers 17 residues. Germline CDR1 is SGHTA and CDR2 is FQGTGA. The CDR3 bases are TGTGCCAGCAGCCCTCCGGGACTAGCGACCGGGGCCAACGTCCTGACTTTC. This sequence encodes CASSPPGLATGANVLTF.

The V and J genes are TRBV19 and TRBJ1-4; TRBD1 aligns across 9 bases. The CDR3 totals 19 residues. CDR1 and CDR2 from the germline V gene are LNHDA and SQIVND (reference sequence). The J segment lost 5 bases and the V segment lost 4 bases, leaving 17 bases of the junction unmatched. Here the CDR3 DNA reads TGTGCCAGTAGTACTCCGCGGGACAGGGTGATTCCTGGGAATGAAAAACTGTTTTTT. Encoded protein: CASSTPRDRVIPGNEKLFF. Full variable domain (missing parts from reference TRBV19 and TRBJ1-4): DGGITQSPKYLFRKEGQNVTLSCEQNLNHDAMYWYRQDPGQGLRLIYYSQIVNDFQKGDIAEGYSVSREKKESFPLTVTSAQKNPTAFYLCASSTPRDRVIPGNEKLFFGSGTQLSVL.

The table lists this clonotype with a few counts. V and J are TRBV4-3 and TRBJ2-1; tentative D call: TRBD1 (6 bases). CDR1 and CDR2 from the germline V gene are LGHNA and YSLEER. CDR3 length equals 15 residues. Trimming cost V 1 base and J 4 bases, with 11 bases left between them. The CDR3 reads CASSQGDTSYNEQFF. Here the CDR3 DNA reads TGCGCCAGCAGCCAAGGGGACACCTCTTACAATGAGCAGTTCTTC.

J is TRBJ2-5 and V is TRBV28; D perhaps matches TRBD1 (6 bases). CDR3 length: 13 residues. The V gene's germline CDR1 is MDHEN and CDR2 SYDVKM. Trimming removed 8 bases from V and 4 bases from J, with 14 bases in between. The CDR3: CASLDRSAETQYF. Here the CDR3 DNA reads TGTGCCAGCCTAGACAGGAGTGCAGAGACCCAGTACTTC.

The V and J genes are TRBV5-1 and TRBJ2-5, with 7 bases fitting TRBD1. With 0 bases clipped from V and 9 bases from J, the junction kept 11 bases outside the gene matches. This CDR3 has 15 amino acids. CDR1 and CDR2 from the germline V gene are SGHRS and YFSETQ. Written as DNA, the CDR3 is TGCGCCAGCAGCTTGGGACAGGGAATTTCCCCGTCCCAGTACTTC. Its protein product is CASSLGQGISPSQYF.

This clonotype appeared a few times. This chain uses TRBV4-3 with TRBJ2-1; 7 bases fit TRBD2. With 0 bases clipped from V and 2 bases from J, the junction kept 4 bases outside the gene matches. Germline V lookup: CDR1 LGHNA, CDR2 YSLEER. This CDR3 is 16 amino acids long. CDR3 in DNA: TGCGCCAGCAGCCAAGATCTTGCGGGAGCCTACAATGAGCAGTTCTTC. Amino acids: CASSQDLAGAYNEQFF.

This clonotype was observed a handful of times. V is TRBV11-2 and J is TRBJ2-3; D gene unclear. The CDR3 runs 14 residues. Germline lookup yields CDR1 SGHAT and CDR2 FQNNGV. Deletions cut 5 bases from V and 9 bases from J, with 18 bases between. DNA for the CDR3: TGTGCCAGCAGCCCCCCACCTAGAGACGGGACGCAGTATTTT. Translated, it gives CASSPPPRDGTQYF.

The rearrangement joins TRBV11-1 to TRBJ2-5, with D uncertain. The CDR3 contains 13 residues. V was trimmed by 5 bases and J by 5 bases, leaving 12 bases between them. Germline CDR1 SGHAT, CDR2 FQDESV (reference sequence). The CDR3 sequence: CASSPFRQETQYF. Here the CDR3 DNA reads TGTGCCAGCAGCCCCTTCCGTCAGGAGACCCAGTACTTC.

J is TRBJ1-4 and V is TRBV28; possibly TRBD1 for D (5 bases). V lost 11 bases and J lost 8, with 18 bases in between. The length of the CDR3 is 13 residues. CDR1 MDHEN and CDR2 SYDVKM come from the germline V gene. The CDR3 DNA sequence: TGTGCCGGCGGGGGAGGGGAAACCGAAAAACTGTTTTTT. Encoded protein: CAGGGGETEKLFF.

V usage is TRBV3-1 and J usage is TRBJ1-6; no firm D call. With 1 base removed from V and 0 bases from J, the gap between germline ends came to 16 bases. CDR3 size: 19 residues. CDR1 and CDR2 (germline): LGHDT, YNNKEL (reference sequence). The CDR3, as DNA: TGTGCCAGCAGCCAAGGGTACGGGAGGCGTAGCTCCTATAATTCACCCCTCCACTTT. It codes for CASSQGYGRRSSYNSPLHF.

The chain recombines TRBV6-5 with TRBJ2-7, with D perhaps TRBD2 (7 bases). Germline values: CDR1 MNHEY, CDR2 SVGAGI. Trimming pared 7 bases from V and 3 bases from J, leaving 13 bases between. The CDR3 runs 13 residues. The CDR3 bases are TGTGCCAGCAAAGGGGGGGCCATCTACGAGCAGTACTTC. Translated, it gives CASKGGAIYEQYF.

This clonotype was observed many times. This chain links TRBV7-2 with TRBJ1-2; maybe TRBD1 (5 bases). The CDR3 has 12 residues. V shed 7 bases and J shed 8 bases, with 14 bases lying between them. The germline CDR1 and CDR2 sequences are SGHTA and FQGNSA. The CDR3 spells CASTPSRAGYTF. CDR3 DNA: TGTGCCAGCACCCCAAGCAGGGCCGGCTACACCTTC.

In this sample, this clonotype turned up a few times. This chain uses TRBV20-1 with TRBJ1-5; D not resolved. The CDR3 has 18 amino acids. Germline V gene lookup returns CDR1 DFQATT and CDR2 SNEGSKA (reference sequence). Trimming pared 3 bases from V and 1 base from J, leaving 22 bases between. The CDR3 reads CSASPILPGRRSNQPQHF. CDR3 nucleotides: TGCAGTGCTAGTCCCATCTTACCTGGACGGAGAAGCAATCAGCCCCAGCATTTT.

This clonotype was detected only a few times. The gene calls are TRBV7-2 and TRBJ1-2, with 7 bases aligning to TRBD1. CDR1 and CDR2 from the germline V gene are SGHTA and FQGNSA. The CDR3 runs 17 residues. The ends lost 2 bases at V and 3 bases at J; junction bases unmatched: 12. CDR3: CASSLFVSTGRHYGYTF. The CDR3 DNA follows: TGTGCCAGCAGCTTATTTGTCTCGACAGGGAGACACTATGGCTACACCTTC.

This chain links TRBV12-3 or TRBV12-4 with TRBJ1-1; 8 bases fit TRBD1. With 6 bases clipped from V and 1 base from J, the junction kept 7 bases outside the gene matches. The length of the CDR3 is 15 residues. DNA for the CDR3: TGTGCCAGCAGAACGACAGGGGCCCCGAACACTGAAGCTTTCTTT. Protein product: CASRTTGAPNTEAFF.

This clonotype was detected many times. This chain connects TRBV6-5 to TRBJ1-1, with D possibly being TRBD1 (5 bases). Germline V lookup: CDR1 MNHEY, CDR2 SVGAGI. The CDR3 covers 14 residues. V lost 2 bases and J 0 bases, leaving 7 bases between the germline ends. This CDR3 reads CASSYTGLNTEAFF. CDR3 nucleotide sequence: TGTGCCAGCAGTTACACGGGGCTGAACACTGAAGCTTTCTTT.

There are a few counts of this clonotype. The chain combines TRBV20-1 with TRBJ2-7; 7 bases align to TRBD1. The germline CDR1 and CDR2 sequences are DFQATT and SNEGSKA (reference sequence). The trim removed 0 bases at V and 0 bases at J, leaving 14 bases unmatched. The CDR3 is made up of 18 amino acids. CDR3 sequence: CSARDLIGDRAFSYEQYF. DNA for the CDR3: TGCAGTGCTAGAGATCTCATCGGTGACAGGGCTTTCTCCTACGAGCAGTACTTC.

The V and J genes are TRBV28 and TRBJ1-6; no clear D gene. V lost 3 bases and J lost 0, with 12 bases in between. This CDR3 is 17 amino acids long. CDR1 and CDR2 from the germline V gene are MDHEN and SYDVKM. The CDR3 DNA follows: TGTGCCAGCAGTTTTCTTCCGGCGAGCTCCTATAATTCACCCCTCCACTTT. It translates to CASSFLPASSYNSPLHF.

This clonotype came up many times. V gene TRBV29-1 combines with J gene TRBJ2-5; TRBD2 aligns across 11 bases. V lost 6 bases, J lost 4 bases, and 7 bases stayed unmatched. Germline CDR1 and CDR2: SQVTM and ANQGSEA. CDR3 length equals 14 residues. The CDR3 spells CSVATSGSLETQYF. CDR3 sequence (DNA): TGCAGCGTGGCCACTAGCGGGAGTTTAGAGACCCAGTACTTC.

This clonotype occurred a few times. The chain joins TRBV20-1 to TRBJ2-7; 7 bases line up with TRBD2. The CDR3 loop spans 12 amino acids. The germline V gene encodes CDR1 DFQATT and CDR2 SNEGSKA (reference sequence). V was pared by 2 bases and J by 5 bases, with 3 bases of the junction left unmatched. Here the CDR3 reads CSARRGGDEQYF. The CDR3 region has the DNA TGCAGTGCTAGACGGGGAGGGGACGAGCAGTACTTC.

The gene calls are TRBV7-2 and TRBJ2-7; D is perhaps TRBD2 (5 bases). V lost 2 bases, J lost 7 bases, and 15 bases lay in between. CDR3 size: 14 residues. Germline V gives CDR1 SGHTA, CDR2 FQGNSA. The CDR3 protein is CASSLWAGTREQYF. The CDR3 region has the DNA TGTGCCAGCAGCTTATGGGCGGGTACTCGGGAGCAGTACTTC.

J is TRBJ2-3 and V is TRBV23-1; 12 bases are shared with TRBD2. TRBV23-1 is designated an ORF whose function remains uncertain. Trimming took 0 bases from V and 2 from J; bases not matched to a gene: 12. This CDR3 has 20 amino acids. This CDR3 reads CASSQSEGASGRDATDTQYF. For the CDR3, the DNA is TGCGCCAGCAGTCAATCCGAAGGGGCTAGCGGGAGGGATGCCACAGATACGCAGTATTTT.

The sample holds many counts of this clonotype. The chain combines TRBV18 with TRBJ1-4; the D is unclear. Germline CDR1 and CDR2: KGHSH and LQKENI. V lost 2 bases to trimming and J lost 0 bases, with 4 bases between them. This CDR3 spans 14 amino acids. CDR3 protein: CASSPGATNEKLFF. Written as DNA, the CDR3 is TGTGCCAGCTCACCAGGGGCAACTAATGAAAAACTGTTTTTT.

In its sample, this clonotype was seen many times. This chain links TRBV25-1 with TRBJ1-3, with D unresolved. The V gene lost 3 bases and the J gene lost 1 base, with 10 bases spanning the gap. The CDR3 is 15 residues long. Germline CDR1 is MGHDK and CDR2 is SYGVNS. CDR3 residues: CASSEDRASGNTIYF. DNA for the CDR3: TGTGCCAGCAGTGAGGATAGGGCTTCTGGAAACACCATATATTTT.

Ten or more counts support this clonotype. In nucleotides, the CDR3 is TGTGCCAGCAGTTCCCAGGGGGCGGAAGATACGCAGTATTTT. This encodes CASSSQGAEDTQYF. V and J are TRBV6-2 or TRBV6-3 and TRBJ2-3, with 8 bases matching TRBD1. The CDR3 consists of 14 residues. CDR1 and CDR2 from the germline V gene are MNHEY and SVGEGT. After removal of 4 bases from V and 5 bases from J, the junction contained 5 bases not matched to a gene.

The CDR3 bases are TGCGCCAGCAGCAGAAGGGGGGGAGAAAAACTGTTTTTT. Protein sequence: CASSRRGGEKLFF. The chain links TRBV4-3 to TRBJ1-4; perhaps TRBD1 as D (6 bases). The CDR3 sequence is 13 residues long. Per the germline V gene, CDR1 is LGHNA and CDR2 is YSLEER. V lost 5 bases and J lost 8, with 12 bases in between.